This TCR beta chain was sequenced during a study of blood T cell repertoires in COVID-19 (TCRdb year 2020). Regarding the study in general: Samples covering the acute and convalescent phases of COVID-19 were provided by collaborators in the United States, Italy and Spain. The repertoires were released in a freely available public database meant as a resource for research on the immune response to SARS-CoV-2. The material from the prospective study consisted of cDNA or gDNA derived from T cells, B-cell-depleted T cells, or PBMCs. HLA class I and class II types, where available, came from metadata supplied by the sample provider rather than from assay-based typing. Subjects who had been exposed to COVID-19, were actively infected with it, or had recovered from it provided the deeply sampled blood TCRbeta repertoires that made up the dataset. The samples were drawn from the first 160 participants of the ongoing ImmuneRACE study and from 1,254 subjects provided by 6 global collaborators. Nearly every sample came with metadata listing a de-identified subject ID, COVID-19 status, age in years and sex. Results and caveats for the whole study, not just this receptor: The quantity of clinical and demographic metadata differed by source and by participant and was supplied without curation.

TCRbeta CDR3 regions were amplified from genomic DNA by means of the immunoSEQ Assay, a bias-controlled multiplex PCR. The published analysis was carried out like this. The number of nucleated cells in each sample was estimated from the amplification of reference gene primers within the assay. To quantify the absolute abundance of each unique TCRbeta CDR3 rearrangement, sequence reads were collapsed and filtered. For each sample, productive Simpson clonality was calculated by taking the square root of Simpson's diversity index across productive rearrangements. Held by TCRdb, this immuneACCESS table contains in-frame sequences only and omits some clones. Under half of the omission traces to an unresolved V gene where checked; the cause of the rest is unknown. Clone size and V and J calls were adopted from that table, with D and trimming inferred from the DNA. The sample has about 64,000 clones on record, roughly 77% of them singletons. The top ten clonotypes cover more than 13% of the sample.

With regard to this clone: Its antigen is unknown. Per-base quality was not reported, and no clone a single base away is much larger than it.

The collaborating institutions used their own protocols to collect whole blood in K2EDTA tubes. For TCRbeta analysis, collaborator samples were shipped as frozen whole blood, as isolated PBMCs, or as DNA extracted from either sample type. The sequence was obtained from a man older than 75 with acute or convalescent COVID-19. Sequenced input: peripheral blood.

The nucleotides are TGCGCCAGCAGTGATTACAGGGGGAATCAGCCCCAGCATTTT. This sequence encodes CASSDYRGNQPQHF. The chain couples TRBV10-2 to TRBJ1-5, and 8 junction bases match TRBD1. Per the germline V gene, WSHSY is the CDR1 and SAAADI is the CDR2. The CDR3 goes from the cysteine to the phenylalanine over 14 residues. Only the CDR3 DNA is retained, 42 bases long and in frame from the first base. Trimming takes 3 bases off V and 4 bases off J; junction bases not matched to a gene: 2.